In this sample, the clone carrying this T cell receptor beta chain turned up many times. Its target is not known. V dropped 7 bases and J dropped 0; count of bases not matched to a gene: 12. Germline V CDR1 and CDR2: MNHEY, SVGEGT. There are 18 residues in the CDR3. The entry originates in a study of T-cell reconstitution after alpha-beta-depleted transplantation in children. General observations from the study: Surviving recipient T cells and intrathymic progenitors accounted for some patients' high TCRbeta diversity at day 60. Diversity and T-cell counts at one year after transplant derived mostly from new T cells. In patients about two months after transplant, alpha-beta T cells reportedly arose from several hundred expanded graft clones.

Molecular barcoding with unique molecular identifiers was used for the TCRbeta library. TCRdb analysed the PCR reads with MiXCR anew, one entry per CDR3 protein. Of over 400,000 distinct CDR3 sequences listed, 43% are singletons. The sample here was PBMCs, taken before TCRalphabeta/CD19-depleted stem cell transplant. The clonotype comes from a girl between 2 and 10 years old with aplastic anemia, due to receive a stem cell transplant. The chain combines TRBV6-2 or TRBV6-3 with TRBJ2-6; 7 bases align to TRBD1. The CDR3 is CASTPIGTAVSGANVLTF. DNA for the CDR3: TGTGCCAGCACCCCGATCGGGACAGCCGTCTCTGGGGCCAACGTCCTGACTTTC.